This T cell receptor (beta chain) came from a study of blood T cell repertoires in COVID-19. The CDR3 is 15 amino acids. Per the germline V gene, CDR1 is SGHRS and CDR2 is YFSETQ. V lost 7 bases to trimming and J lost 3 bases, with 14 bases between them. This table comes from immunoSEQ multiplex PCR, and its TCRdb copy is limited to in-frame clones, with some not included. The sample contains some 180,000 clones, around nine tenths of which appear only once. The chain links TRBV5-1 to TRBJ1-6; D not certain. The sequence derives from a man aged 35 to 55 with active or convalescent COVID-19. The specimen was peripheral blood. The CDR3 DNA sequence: TGCGCCAGCCGAGGTGCGGATGACTATAATTCACCCCTCCACTTT. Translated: CASRGADDYNSPLHF.